This T cell receptor beta chain was obtained from a study of T cell responses to AZD1222 COVID-19 vaccine. The study, taken as a whole, reports: Sampling captured repertoires only after the peak T cell response. Spike-specific TCR breadth and depth rose after two AZD1222 doses. CD4 TCRs linked to vaccination spanned spike, dominating at 160-218 and 743-854.

V dropped 1 base and J dropped 3 bases, with 7 bases sitting between them. From germline, CDR1 is MNHNS and CDR2 SASEGT. The CDR3 extends over 14 amino acids. Generated by immunoSEQ multiplex PCR, the TCRdb table keeps only in-frame clones and is missing some. This table has around 25,000 clones, roughly 91% appearing once. On this clone: Its antigen is not identified.

This chain links TRBV6-1 with TRBJ1-5; no clear D. Sample: peripheral blood, taken 28 days after the second AZD1222 dose. This clonotype originated in an adult who received the AZD1222 COVID-19 vaccine. The CDR3 sequence is CASSEGGNNQPQHF. The CDR3 DNA follows: TGTGCCAGCAGTGAAGGGGGAAACAATCAGCCCCAGCATTTT.